Listed below are T cell receptor beta chains from one sample, sequenced in a study of T-cell reconstitution after alpha-beta-depleted transplantation in children. In TCRdb, the PCR reads were re-called with MiXCR into one record per CDR3 protein. The repertoire includes about 460,000 distinct CDR3 sequences, roughly an eighth of them detected once, and around 5.6% sits in the top ten. Source: PBMCs from the stem cell graft donor, taken from the stem cell graft. Source of these receptors: a human donor who donated a stem cell graft to a child with combined immunodeficiency. Both conserved end residues are part of each CDR3.

j_call	v_call	cdr3_aa
TRBJ2-3	TRBV20-1	CSAPTSGRSDTQYF
TRBJ2-5	TRBV5-6	CASSFGTGEETQYF
TRBJ1-2	TRBV27	CASSHRGLVGGYTF
TRBJ1-1	TRBV10-3	CAISTGSGNTEAFF
TRBJ2-3	TRBV5-1	CASSLRGDPPDTQYF
TRBJ2-5	TRBV30	CAWSASRKTQYF
TRBJ2-2	TRBV4-3	CASSQDRGNTGELFF
TRBJ1-4	TRBV20-1	CSALEGVNDEKLFF
TRBJ2-5	TRBV4-2	CASSQDWGSAQETQYF
TRBJ2-3	TRBV5-6	CASSLRTSGSTDTQYF
TRBJ2-7	TRBV7-8	CASSLLGRESYEQYF
TRBJ2-3	TRBV12-3/TRBV12-4	CASSYSGEDTQYF
TRBJ2-5	TRBV12-5	CASGLHTRYQETQYF
TRBJ1-5	TRBV4-2	CASTPGTFSNQPQHF
TRBJ2-7	TRBV6-5	CASSYSSGQGMYEQYF
TRBJ2-5	TRBV2	CASSESQPGETQYF
TRBJ2-2	TRBV7-2	CASGRGRASVGELFF
TRBJ2-1	TRBV15	CATSRVGTGGRNEQFF
TRBJ2-1	TRBV6-1	CASSDGTVEPYNEQFF
TRBJ2-1	TRBV29-1	CSVDRLNEQFF
TRBJ2-7	TRBV24-1	CATSPRGVRTAEQYF
TRBJ2-1	TRBV12-3/TRBV12-4	CASSFRGLGSYNEQFF
TRBJ2-7	TRBV27	CASSLNRGELEQYF
TRBJ2-1	TRBV24-1	CATSEVGGSSYNEQFF
TRBJ2-3	TRBV20-1	CSASSAGGITDTQYF
TRBJ2-3	TRBV29-1	CSVPTKDTQYF